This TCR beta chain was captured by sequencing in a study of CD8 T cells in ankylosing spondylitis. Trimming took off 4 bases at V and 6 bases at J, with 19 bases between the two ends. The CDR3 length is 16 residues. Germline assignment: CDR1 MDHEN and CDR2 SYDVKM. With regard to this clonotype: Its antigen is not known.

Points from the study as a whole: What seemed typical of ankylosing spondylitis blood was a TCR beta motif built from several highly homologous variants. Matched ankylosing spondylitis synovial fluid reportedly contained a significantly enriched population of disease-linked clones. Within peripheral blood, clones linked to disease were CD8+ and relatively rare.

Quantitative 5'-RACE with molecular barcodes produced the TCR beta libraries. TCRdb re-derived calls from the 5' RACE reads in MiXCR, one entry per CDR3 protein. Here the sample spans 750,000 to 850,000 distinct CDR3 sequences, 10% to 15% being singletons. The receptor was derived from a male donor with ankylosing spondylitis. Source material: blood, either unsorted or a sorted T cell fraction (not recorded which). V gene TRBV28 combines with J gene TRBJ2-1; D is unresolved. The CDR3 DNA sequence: TGTGCCAGCAGTTGGAATCTACATGTGCCGGCCAATGAGCAGTTCTTC. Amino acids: CASSWNLHVPANEQFF.